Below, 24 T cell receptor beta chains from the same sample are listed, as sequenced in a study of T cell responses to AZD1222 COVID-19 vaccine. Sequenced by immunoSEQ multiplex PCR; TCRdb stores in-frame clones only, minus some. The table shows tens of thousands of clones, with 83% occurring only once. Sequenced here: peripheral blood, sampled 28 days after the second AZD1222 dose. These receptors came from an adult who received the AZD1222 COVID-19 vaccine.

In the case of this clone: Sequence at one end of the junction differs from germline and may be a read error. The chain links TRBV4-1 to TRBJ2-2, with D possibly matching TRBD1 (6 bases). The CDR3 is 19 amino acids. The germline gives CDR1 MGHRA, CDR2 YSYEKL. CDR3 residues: CATSQPRRQGPGNTGELFF. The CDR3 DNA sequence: TGCGCCACCAGCCAACCCCGCCGGCAGGGGCCGGGGAACACCGGGGAGCTGTTTTTT.

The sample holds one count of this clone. Here the CDR3 reads CSVEDPGVGYGYTF. CDR3 DNA: TGCAGCGTTGAAGATCCCGGGGTTGGCTATGGCTACACCTTC. The chain is built from TRBV29-1 and TRBJ1-2; no firm D call. This CDR3 is built from 14 residues. Germline CDR1 is SQVTM and CDR2 is ANQGSEA. Trimming took off 0 bases at V and 4 bases at J, with 12 bases between the two ends. The full variable domain, its missing parts supplied by reference TRBV29-1 and TRBJ1-2, is SAVISQKPSRDICQRGTSLTIQCQVDSQVTMMFWYRQQPGQSLTLIATANQGSEATYESGFVIDKFPISRPNLTFSTLTVSNMSPEDSSIYLCSVEDPGVGYGYTFGSGTRLTVV.

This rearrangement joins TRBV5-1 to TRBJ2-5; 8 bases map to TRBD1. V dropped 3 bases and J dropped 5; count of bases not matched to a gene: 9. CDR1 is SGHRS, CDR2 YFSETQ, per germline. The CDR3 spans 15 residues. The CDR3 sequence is CASSSGQGGQETQYF. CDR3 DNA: TGCGCCAGCAGCTCCGGACAGGGCGGTCAGGAGACCCAGTACTTC.

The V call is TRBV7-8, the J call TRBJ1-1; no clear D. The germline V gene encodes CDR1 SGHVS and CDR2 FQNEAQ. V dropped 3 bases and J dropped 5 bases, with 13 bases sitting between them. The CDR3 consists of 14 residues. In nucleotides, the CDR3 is TGTGCCAGCAGCTTCGGAGTGTTTGAGACTGAAGCTTTCTTT. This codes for CASSFGVFETEAFF. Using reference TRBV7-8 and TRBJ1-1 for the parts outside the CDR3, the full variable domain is GAGVSQSPRYKVAKRGQDVALRCDPISGHVSLFWYQQALGQGPEFLTYFQNEAQLDKSGLPSDRFFAERPEGSVSTLKIQRTQQEDSAVYLCASSFGVFETEAFFGQGTRLTVV.

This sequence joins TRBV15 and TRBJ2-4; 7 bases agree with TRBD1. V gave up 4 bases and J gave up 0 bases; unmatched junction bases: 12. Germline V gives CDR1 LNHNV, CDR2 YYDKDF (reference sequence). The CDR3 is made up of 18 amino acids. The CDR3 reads CATSKGQGVMGAKNIQYF. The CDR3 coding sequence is TGTGCCACCAGCAAGGGGCAGGGGGTGATGGGAGCCAAAAACATTCAGTACTTC. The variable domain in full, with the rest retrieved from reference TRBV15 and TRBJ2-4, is DAMVIQNPRYQVTQFGKPVTLSCSQTLNHNVMYWYQQKSSQAPKLLFHYYDKDFNNEADTPDNFQSRRPNTSFCFLDIRSPGLGDTAMYLCATSKGQGVMGAKNIQYFGAGTRLSVL.

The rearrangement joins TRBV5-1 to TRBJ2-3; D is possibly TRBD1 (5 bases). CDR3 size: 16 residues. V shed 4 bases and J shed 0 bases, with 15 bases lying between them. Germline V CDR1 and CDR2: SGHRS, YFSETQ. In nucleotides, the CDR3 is TGCGCCAGCAGCCCCCTTGGGGCGCTGAGCACAGATACGCAGTATTTT. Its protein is CASSPLGALSTDTQYF.

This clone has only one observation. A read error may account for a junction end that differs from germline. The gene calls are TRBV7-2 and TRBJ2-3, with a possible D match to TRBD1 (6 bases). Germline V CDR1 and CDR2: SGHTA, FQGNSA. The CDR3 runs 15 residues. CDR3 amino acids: CASSVASPGAYTQYF. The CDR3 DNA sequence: TGTGCCAGCAGCGTAGCGTCCCCAGGGGCCTATACGCAGTATTTT.

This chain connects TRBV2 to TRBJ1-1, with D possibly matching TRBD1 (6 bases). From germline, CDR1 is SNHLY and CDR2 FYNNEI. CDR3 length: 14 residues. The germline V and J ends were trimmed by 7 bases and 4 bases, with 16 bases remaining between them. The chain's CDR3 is CASTEGGPVTEAFF. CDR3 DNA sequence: TGTGCCAGCACCGAAGGGGGGCCGGTCACTGAAGCTTTCTTT.

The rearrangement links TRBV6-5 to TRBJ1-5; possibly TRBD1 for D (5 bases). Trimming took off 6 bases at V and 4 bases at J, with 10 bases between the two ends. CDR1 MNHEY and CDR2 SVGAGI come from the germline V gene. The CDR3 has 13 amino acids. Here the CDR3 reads CASSRQINQPQHF. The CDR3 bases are TGTGCCAGCAGCCGACAGATTAATCAGCCCCAGCATTTT.

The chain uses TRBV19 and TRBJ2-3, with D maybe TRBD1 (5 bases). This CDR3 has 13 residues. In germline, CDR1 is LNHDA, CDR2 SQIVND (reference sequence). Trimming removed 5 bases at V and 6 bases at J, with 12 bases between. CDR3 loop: CASSVLGPDTQYF. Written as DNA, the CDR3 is TGTGCCAGTAGTGTACTGGGGCCGGATACGCAGTATTTT.

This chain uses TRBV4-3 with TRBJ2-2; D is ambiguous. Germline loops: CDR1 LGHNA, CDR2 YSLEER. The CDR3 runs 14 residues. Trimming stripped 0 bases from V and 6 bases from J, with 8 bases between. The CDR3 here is CASSQDARPGELFF. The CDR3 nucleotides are TGCGCCAGCAGCCAAGATGCAAGGCCCGGGGAGCTGTTTTTT.

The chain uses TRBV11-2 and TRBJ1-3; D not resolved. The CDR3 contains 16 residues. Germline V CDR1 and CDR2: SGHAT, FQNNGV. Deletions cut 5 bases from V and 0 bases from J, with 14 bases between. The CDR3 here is CASSQGRVGSGNTIYF. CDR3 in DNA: TGTGCCAGCAGCCAAGGACGAGTTGGCTCTGGAAACACCATATATTTT.

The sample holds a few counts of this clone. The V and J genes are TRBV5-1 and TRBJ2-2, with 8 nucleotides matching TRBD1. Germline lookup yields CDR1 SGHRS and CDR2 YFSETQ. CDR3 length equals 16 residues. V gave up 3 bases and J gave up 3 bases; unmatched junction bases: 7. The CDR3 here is CASSSQGAGYTGELFF. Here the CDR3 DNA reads TGCGCCAGCAGCTCCCAGGGGGCAGGGTACACCGGGGAGCTGTTTTTT.

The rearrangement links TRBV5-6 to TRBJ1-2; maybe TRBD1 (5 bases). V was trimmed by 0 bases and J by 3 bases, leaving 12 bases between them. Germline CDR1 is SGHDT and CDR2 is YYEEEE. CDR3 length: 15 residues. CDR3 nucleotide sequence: TGTGCCAGCAGCTTGGAGCGCAGGGTAGACTATGGCTACACCTTC. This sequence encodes CASSLERRVDYGYTF.

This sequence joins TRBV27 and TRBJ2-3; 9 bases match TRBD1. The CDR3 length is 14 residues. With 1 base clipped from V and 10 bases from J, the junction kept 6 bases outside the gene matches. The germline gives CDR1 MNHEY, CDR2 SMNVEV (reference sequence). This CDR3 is CASSLFGTGSSQYF. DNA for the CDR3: TGTGCCAGCAGTTTATTCGGGACAGGGAGTTCGCAGTATTTT.

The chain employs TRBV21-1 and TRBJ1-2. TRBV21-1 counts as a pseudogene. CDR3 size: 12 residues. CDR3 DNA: TGTGCCAGCAGCAATCTCACGGGAGGCTACACCTTC. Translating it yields CASSNLTGGYTF.

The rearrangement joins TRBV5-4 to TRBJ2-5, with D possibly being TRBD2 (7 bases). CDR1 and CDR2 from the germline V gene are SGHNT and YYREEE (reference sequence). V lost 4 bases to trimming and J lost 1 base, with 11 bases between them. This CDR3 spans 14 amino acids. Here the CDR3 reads CASSPGGSQETQYF. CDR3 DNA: TGTGCCAGCAGCCCGGGGGGCAGCCAAGAGACCCAGTACTTC.

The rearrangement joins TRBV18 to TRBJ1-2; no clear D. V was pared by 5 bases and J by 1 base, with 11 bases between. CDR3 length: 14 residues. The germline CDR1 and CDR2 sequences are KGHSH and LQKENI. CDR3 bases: TGTGCCAGCTCAGGGATCGACGATAACTATGGCTACACCTTC. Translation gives CASSGIDDNYGYTF.

The CDR3 here is CASSPTVANYGYTF. CDR3 sequence (DNA): TGTGCCAGCAGCCCGACAGTAGCTAACTATGGCTACACCTTC. V usage is TRBV7-9 and J usage is TRBJ1-2; the D gene is possibly TRBD1 (5 bases). V was cut by 5 bases and J by 0 bases, with 10 bases left in between. Germline V gene sequence: CDR1 SEHNR, CDR2 FQNEAQ (reference sequence). CDR3 length: 14 residues.

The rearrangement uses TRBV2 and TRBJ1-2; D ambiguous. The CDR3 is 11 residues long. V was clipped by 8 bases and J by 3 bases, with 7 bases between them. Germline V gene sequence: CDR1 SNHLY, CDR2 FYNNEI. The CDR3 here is CASAADYGYTF. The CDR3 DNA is TGTGCCAGCGCGGCGGACTATGGCTACACCTTC. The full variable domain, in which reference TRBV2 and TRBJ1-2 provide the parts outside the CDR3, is EPEVTQTPSHQVTQMGQEVILRCVPISNHLYFYWYRQILGQKVEFLVSFYNNEISEKSEIFDDQFSVERPDGSNFTLKIRSTKLEDSAMYFCASAADYGYTFGSGTRLTVV.

Written as DNA, the CDR3 is TGTGCCAGCAGCCATCCGAGGACAGGGGAGGGTTATAATTCACCCCTCCACTTT. Amino acids: CASSHPRTGEGYNSPLHF. The chain employs TRBV11-2 and TRBJ1-6, with 9 bases matching TRBD1. Germline-derived CDR1 and CDR2 are SGHAT and FQNNGV. J lost 4 bases, V lost 5 bases, and 12 bases had no gene match. The CDR3 totals 18 residues.

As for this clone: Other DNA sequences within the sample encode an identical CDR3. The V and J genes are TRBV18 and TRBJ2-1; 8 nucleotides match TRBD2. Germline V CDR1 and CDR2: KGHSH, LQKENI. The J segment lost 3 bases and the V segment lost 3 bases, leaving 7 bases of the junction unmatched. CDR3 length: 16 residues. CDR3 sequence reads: CASSPPSGGSYNEQFF. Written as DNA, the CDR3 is TGTGCCAGCTCACCCCCCAGCGGGGGAAGCTACAATGAGCAGTTCTTC.

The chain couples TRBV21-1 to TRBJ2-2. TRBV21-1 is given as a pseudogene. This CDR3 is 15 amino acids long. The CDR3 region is CASSKQPTNTGELFF. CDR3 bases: TGTGCCAGCAGCAAACAGCCTACGAACACCGGGGAGCTGTTTTTT.

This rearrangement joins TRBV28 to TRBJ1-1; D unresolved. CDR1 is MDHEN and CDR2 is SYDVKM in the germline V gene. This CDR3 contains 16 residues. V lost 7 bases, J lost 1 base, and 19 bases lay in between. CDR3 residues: CASTPGPGSGNTEAFF. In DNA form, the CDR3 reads TGTGCCAGCACTCCTGGTCCGGGCTCAGGGAACACTGAAGCTTTCTTT.